These 29 T cell receptor beta chains share one sample of origin, sequenced in a study of T cells in Graves' hyperthyroidism and ophthalmopathy. TCR beta CDR3 regions were amplified from RNA. Using the HTBI primer set, a first-round RT-PCR was run on the TCR CDR3. TCRdb reanalysed the multiplex PCR reads using MiXCR and keeps one entry per CDR3 protein. The table includes about 400,000 distinct CDR3 sequences, around an eighth detected once. The source material was blood. These receptors all stem from a man aged 50 to 59 with Graves' ophthalmopathy.

The chain couples TRBV19 to TRBJ1-1, with a possible D match to TRBD1 (5 bases). V lost 3 bases and J 1 base, leaving 9 bases between the germline ends. This CDR3 region has 14 residues. Germline V gene data show CDR1 as LNHDA and CDR2 as SQIVND (reference sequence). The CDR3 loop is CASSIGGANTEAFF. The CDR3 coding sequence is TGTGCCAGTAGTATTGGGGGAGCGAACACTGAAGCTTTCTTT.

In this sample, this clonotype turned up a few times. Being one base from a much bigger clone, this may be a read error. The V and J genes are TRBV20-1 and TRBJ1-1; TRBD1 might be the D (6 bases). CDR3 length: 13 amino acids. The germline V gene encodes CDR1 DFQATT and CDR2 SNEGSKA (reference sequence). In nucleotides, the CDR3 is TGCGGTGCACCGGACAGAATGAACACTGAAGCTTTCTTT. Its translation is CGAPDRMNTEAFF.

There are many counts of this clonotype. This chain links TRBV27 with TRBJ1-1; D remains unclear. This CDR3 region has 14 residues. Germline V gives CDR1 MNHEY, CDR2 SMNVEV (reference sequence). V shed 5 bases and J shed 10 bases, with 20 bases lying between them. This CDR3 is CASSSKWRHEGAFF. CDR3 DNA: TGTGCCAGCAGTAGTAAATGGAGGCATGAGGGAGCTTTCTTT.

Many counts were recorded for this clonotype. The chain recombines TRBV5-1 with TRBJ1-1; 8 nucleotides agree with TRBD1. Trimming at V came to 5 bases and at J to 1 base, leaving 4 bases not matched to a gene. Germline-derived CDR1 and CDR2 are SGHRS and YFSETQ. The CDR3 extends over 14 amino acids. For the CDR3, the DNA is TGCGCCAGCAGGTCACAGGGGGGGAACACTGAAGCTTTCTTT. Translation gives CASRSQGGNTEAFF.

The chain employs TRBV27 and TRBJ2-4, with D possibly being TRBD1 or TRBD2 (5 bases each). V was pared by 3 bases and J by 0 bases, with 15 bases between. The CDR3 runs 17 residues. CDR1 is MNHEY, CDR2 SMNVEV, per germline (reference sequence). CDR3 sequence (DNA): TGTGCCAGCAGTTTTCGTCGGGGCAGCCTAGCCAAAAACATTCAGTACTTC. Translated: CASSFRRGSLAKNIQYF.

V usage is TRBV4-1 and J usage is TRBJ2-2, with D unclear. The CDR3 runs 16 residues. Trimming left V 1 base short and J 4 bases short, with 13 bases between. Germline lookup yields CDR1 MGHRA and CDR2 YSYEKL. The CDR3 DNA is TGCGCCAGCAGCCAAGCAGTCGGGTGGAGCACCGGGGAGCTGTTTTTT. Amino acids: CASSQAVGWSTGELFF.

CDR3 DNA sequence: TGTGCCAGTAGTACGACAGGGGTCATTAGCAATCAGCCCCAGCATTTT. Its protein product is CASSTTGVISNQPQHF. The J gene is TRBJ1-5, the V gene TRBV19, with TRBD1 matching 8 bases. The V and J ends lost 4 bases and 0 bases, in that order; junction bases with no gene match: 5. The CDR3 is 16 residues long. CDR1 LNHDA and CDR2 SQIVND come from the germline V gene (reference sequence).

This clonotype was detected many times. J is TRBJ2-3 and V is TRBV11-3, with D hard to call. The V gene lost 3 bases and the J gene lost 3 bases, with 13 bases spanning the gap. The V gene's germline CDR1 is SGHNT and CDR2 YENEEA. The CDR3 contains 15 residues. The CDR3 region has the DNA TGTGCCAGCAGCTTCAGCTTCGGTGCAACAGATACGCAGTATTTT. Translation: CASSFSFGATDTQYF.

The rearrangement uses TRBV12-3 or TRBV12-4 and TRBJ1-5, with D tentatively TRBD1 (5 bases). V shed 5 bases and J shed 1 base, with 9 bases lying between them. CDR3 length equals 14 residues. The chain's CDR3 is CASSLGASNQPQHF. CDR3 bases: TGTGCCAGCAGTCTCGGGGCCAGCAATCAGCCCCAGCATTTT.

As concerns this clonotype: A much larger clone lies a single base off, so this may be a read error. The rearrangement uses TRBV30 and TRBJ2-3; D is uncertain. The germline V gene has CDR1 GTSNPN and CDR2 SVGIG (reference sequence). The CDR3 length is 12 residues. CDR3 sequence (DNA): TGTGCCTGGAGTGAGAGCACAGATATGCAGTATTTT. This gives the protein CAWSESTDMQYF.

This clonotype came up many times. V and J are TRBV7-2 and TRBJ2-1, with 14 bases lining up with TRBD2. The germline V gene has CDR1 SGHTA and CDR2 FQGNSA. The CDR3 length is 16 residues. The V and J ends lost 4 bases and 4 bases, in that order; junction bases with no gene match: 3. CDR3 nucleotide sequence: TGTGCCAGCAGCTGGGGACTAGCGGGAGTTTACAATGAGCAGTTCTTC. It specifies CASSWGLAGVYNEQFF. Combining the CDR3 with reference TRBV7-2 and TRBJ2-1 gives the whole variable domain GAGVSQSPSNKVTEKGKDVELRCDPISGHTALYWYRQSLGQGLEFLIYFQGNSAPDKSGLPSDRFSAERTGGSVSTLTIQRTQQEDSAVYLCASSWGLAGVYNEQFFGPGTRLTVL.

At least ten counts were recorded for this clonotype. The rearrangement uses TRBV20-1 and TRBJ1-2; tentatively, D is TRBD1 (5 bases). This CDR3 contains 14 residues. Per germline, CDR1 DFQATT and CDR2 SNEGSKA (reference sequence). Trimming pared 5 bases from V and 1 base from J, leaving 14 bases between. The CDR3: CSAAPDTLNYGYTF. CDR3 nucleotide sequence: TGCAGTGCTGCTCCGGACACCCTTAACTATGGCTACACCTTC.

The V gene is TRBV6-1, the J gene TRBJ2-5; TRBD2 agrees at 7 bases. V lost 8 bases, J lost 4 bases, and 7 bases stayed unmatched. The CDR3 spans 13 residues. Germline assignment: CDR1 MNHNS and CDR2 SASEGT. The chain's CDR3 is CASSRELVETQYF. The CDR3 DNA follows: TGTGCCAGCTCGCGGGAGTTGGTAGAGACCCAGTACTTC.

The chain is built from TRBV29-1 and TRBJ1-1; D remains unclear. CDR3 length: 13 amino acids. Germline V gene data show CDR1 as SQVTM and CDR2 as ANQGSEA. Trimming shortened V by 8 bases and J by 0 bases, and 13 bases separated the two germline ends. The CDR3, as DNA: TGCAGCATTGGGCATACATTGAACACTGAAGCTTTCTTT. Protein product: CSIGHTLNTEAFF.

The V gene is TRBV5-6, the J gene TRBJ1-3; TRBD1 matches 8 bases. V gave up 3 bases and J gave up 8 bases; unmatched junction bases: 7. Germline CDR1 and CDR2: SGHDT and YYEEEE. This CDR3 is built from 14 residues. The DNA of the CDR3 is TGTGCCAGCAGCTCACCGGACAGGGCACACACCATATATTTT. Its translation is CASSSPDRAHTIYF. Filled out from reference TRBV5-6 and TRBJ1-3, the complete variable domain reads DAGVTQSPTHLIKTRGQQVTLRCSPKSGHDTVSWYQQALGQGPQFIFQYYEEEERQRGNFPDRFSGHQFPNYSSELNVNALLLGDSALYLCASSSPDRAHTIYFGEGSWLTVV.

In this sample, this clonotype turned up many times. At one end, the junction sequence differs from germline, possibly due to a read error. As DNA, the CDR3 is TGTGCTAGCAGCTTAGAATCGGGTCAGCCCCAGCATTTT. Its translation: CASSLESGQPQHF. The chain couples TRBV7-7 to TRBJ1-5; no clear D gene. The germline V gene has CDR1 SSHAT and CDR2 FNYEAQ (reference sequence). The CDR3 is made up of 13 amino acids.

CDR3: CASSPRMNTEAFF. CDR3 DNA: TGTGCCAGCAGCCCCCGCATGAACACTGAAGCTTTCTTT. The chain links TRBV7-8 to TRBJ1-1; D gene uncertain. This CDR3 comprises 13 residues. V lost 5 bases to trimming and J lost 0 bases, with 7 bases between them. The germline V gene has CDR1 SGHVS and CDR2 FQNEAQ. The full variable domain, with the rest looked up from reference TRBV7-8 and TRBJ1-1, is GAGVSQSPRYKVAKRGQDVALRCDPISGHVSLFWYQQALGQGPEFLTYFQNEAQLDKSGLPSDRFFAERPEGSVSTLKIQRTQQEDSAVYLCASSPRMNTEAFFGQGTRLTVV.

This clonotype was picked up many times. The gene calls are TRBV11-2 and TRBJ2-2; 10 bases are a match to TRBD1. The V gene end was trimmed by 8 bases and the J gene end by 3 bases; junction bases not matched to a gene: 3. The CDR3 totals 14 residues. Germline V gene data show CDR1 as SGHAT and CDR2 as FQNNGV. The CDR3 DNA reads as TGTGCCAGCGCCGACAGGGGGCACACCGGGGAGCTGTTTTTT. This sequence encodes CASADRGHTGELFF.

This clonotype was seen just once. It may be a read error: a sequence one base away is much more abundant. V and J are TRBV28 and TRBJ2-4; D is perhaps TRBD1 (5 bases). This CDR3 has 12 amino acids. The germline gives CDR1 MDHEN, CDR2 SYDVKM. CDR3 nucleotide sequence: TGTGACAGCAGGGCAGCTAAGGACATTCAGTACTTC. Amino acids: CDSRAAKDIQYF.

This clonotype was detected only a few times. CDR3 sequence reads: CASRGILGTDTQYF. In nucleotides, the CDR3 is TGCGCCAGCAGAGGCATTTTGGGCACAGATACGCAGTATTTT. V is TRBV5-1 and J is TRBJ2-3; no firm D call. The CDR3 runs 14 residues. Germline V CDR1 and CDR2: SGHRS, YFSETQ. Trimming pared 5 bases from V and 1 base from J, leaving 11 bases between.

This clonotype was picked up many times. The chain has TRBV20-1 and TRBJ2-3, with 11 bases matching TRBD2. Losses at the gene ends were 6 bases for V and 6 bases for J; bases not matched to a gene: 11. The CDR3 extends over 15 amino acids. From germline, CDR1 is DFQATT and CDR2 SNEGSKA (reference sequence). The CDR3, as DNA: TGCAGTGCCAGAATAGCGGGGGGGACTTGGGATACGCAGTATTTT. It encodes CSARIAGGTWDTQYF.

The chain joins TRBV7-8 to TRBJ1-2; no clear D. This CDR3 is built from 18 residues. Germline-derived CDR1 and CDR2 are SGHVS and FQNEAQ. The germline V and J ends were trimmed by 5 bases and 4 bases, with 26 bases remaining between them. The CDR3 loop is CASSPNSRDEVLVYGYTF. Here the CDR3 DNA reads TGTGCCAGCAGCCCTAATTCGAGGGATGAGGTTTTGGTCTATGGCTACACCTTC.

This clonotype was seen many times. This chain joins TRBV7-9 and TRBJ2-5, with a tentative D call TRBD2 (6 bases). Germline CDR1 and CDR2: SEHNR and FQNEAQ (reference sequence). This CDR3 has 15 amino acids. With 3 bases removed from V and 1 base from J, the gap between germline ends came to 12 bases. The CDR3 sequence: CASSFRRGGQETQYF. The CDR3 region has the DNA TGTGCCAGCAGCTTCCGAAGGGGAGGCCAAGAGACCCAGTACTTC.

This clonotype appeared a few times. The junction differs from germline at one of its ends, possibly a read error. In DNA form, the CDR3 reads TGTGCCAGCAGTGATCCGACAGAGAATCGGCCCCAGCATTTT. Protein sequence: CASSDPTENRPQHF. This chain links TRBV2 with TRBJ1-5; a weak D match, TRBD1 (5 bases). CDR1 and CDR2 from the germline V gene are SNHLY and FYNNEI. CDR3 size: 14 residues.

This clonotype was seen at least ten times. The chain joins TRBV6-1 to TRBJ1-2; no firm D call. The germline V and J ends were trimmed by 5 bases and 4 bases, with 14 bases remaining between them. Germline V gene data show CDR1 as MNHNS and CDR2 as SASEGT. The CDR3 is made up of 14 amino acids. CDR3 in amino acids: CASSPEGSRYGYTF. In DNA, the CDR3 is TGTGCCAGCAGTCCCGAGGGCTCTCGCTATGGCTACACCTTC.

V gene TRBV30 combines with J gene TRBJ2-5; D gene ambiguous. The CDR3 extends over 14 amino acids. V was trimmed by 4 bases and J by 7 bases, leaving 19 bases between them. From germline, CDR1 is GTSNPN and CDR2 SVGIG (reference sequence). In DNA, the CDR3 is TGTGCCTGGACCCGGTCTCGCGGCCTTGGGACCCAGTACTTC. It is translated as CAWTRSRGLGTQYF.

This clonotype was found many times. This chain connects TRBV30 to TRBJ1-2; D is unresolved. CDR1 and CDR2 from the germline V gene are GTSNPN and SVGIG (reference sequence). The CDR3 has 12 residues. Trimming took 0 bases from V and 8 from J, leaving 10 bases between them. CDR3 sequence (DNA): TGTGCCTGGAGTGTAAAAGGGTTGGGCTACACCTTC. Its protein product is CAWSVKGLGYTF.

This clonotype occurred a few times. J is TRBJ2-1 and V is TRBV14, with TRBD2 identical over 9 bases. The germline V gene has CDR1 SGHDN and CDR2 FVKESK. J was trimmed by 8 bases and V by 3 bases; bases with no gene match: 8. The CDR3 is 15 residues long. The CDR3 protein is CASSHISGSADEQFF. CDR3 DNA: TGTGCCAGCAGCCATATTAGCGGGAGCGCGGATGAGCAGTTCTTC. Full variable domain (rest looked up from reference TRBV14 and TRBJ2-1): EAGVTQFPSHSVIEKGQTVTLRCDPISGHDNLYWYRRVMGKEIKFLLHFVKESKQDESGMPNNRFLAERTGGTYSTLKVQPAELEDSGVYFCASSHISGSADEQFFGPGTRLTVL.

The gene calls are TRBV5-4 and TRBJ2-3; 11 bases map to TRBD2. The germline gives CDR1 SGHNT, CDR2 YYREEE (reference sequence). Trimming cost V 3 bases and J 4 bases; bases outside gene matches: 7. The CDR3 is 16 amino acids. In nucleotides, the CDR3 is TGTGCCAGCAGCTCGAAGACTAGCGGGACCGCAGATACGCAGTATTTT. This translates into CASSSKTSGTADTQYF.